These T cell receptor beta chains were read from a single sample in a study of shared clonotypes between healthy human individuals. The repertoire was sequenced with immunoSEQ multiplex PCR; TCRdb's copy has only in-frame clones and lacks some. The data hold nearly 2 million clones, with roughly 95% observed a single time. Sample: naive CD8+ T cells sorted from blood. Every receptor here comes from a man aged 18 to 29 in good health. The CDR3 runs from the conserved cysteine through the conserved F or W. The order of the fields is J gene, V gene, CDR3 protein.

j_gene: TRBJ2-1
v_gene: TRBV29-1
CDR3aa: CSVDQLDFNEQFF

j_gene: TRBJ2-7
v_gene: TRBV4-3
CDR3aa: CASSQDWATNYEQYF

j_gene: TRBJ1-2
v_gene: TRBV7-9
CDR3aa: CASSLAGTEPTF

j_gene: TRBJ2-1
v_gene: TRBV5-6
CDR3aa: CASSPSGLADEQFF

j_gene: TRBJ1-1
v_gene: TRBV4-1
CDR3aa: CASSQDGDMGENTEAFF

j_gene: TRBJ1-1
v_gene: TRBV19
CDR3aa: CASTQGLNTEAFF

j_gene: TRBJ1-1
v_gene: TRBV10-3
CDR3aa: CAIRPGLNTEAFF

j_gene: TRBJ2-5
v_gene: TRBV13
CDR3aa: CASSLGAITAETQYF

j_gene: TRBJ1-1
v_gene: TRBV27
CDR3aa: CASGISLGTEAFF

j_gene: TRBJ2-1
v_gene: TRBV29-1
CDR3aa: CSAQVLWTSGSWDNEQFF

j_gene: TRBJ2-7
v_gene: TRBV7-7
CDR3aa: CASSPGTGSYEQYF

j_gene: TRBJ1-2
v_gene: TRBV7-8
CDR3aa: CASSLAGGSYGYTF

j_gene: TRBJ2-7
v_gene: TRBV5-1
CDR3aa: CASSFGQGSYEQYF

j_gene: TRBJ2-7
v_gene: TRBV29-1
CDR3aa: CSVAVPSSYEQYF

j_gene: TRBJ2-2
v_gene: TRBV5-4
CDR3aa: CASSLSGSGELFF

j_gene: TRBJ1-1
v_gene: TRBV7-9
CDR3aa: CASSDGTEAFF

j_gene: TRBJ1-1
v_gene: TRBV7-9
CDR3aa: CASSFRQGGNTEAFF

j_gene: TRBJ1-2
v_gene: TRBV6-6
CDR3aa: CASSTGVGYTF

j_gene: TRBJ2-7
v_gene: TRBV7-9
CDR3aa: CASSQQGSNEQYF

j_gene: TRBJ1-4
v_gene: TRBV4-1
CDR3aa: CASSQEMPSEKLFF

j_gene: TRBJ2-7
v_gene: TRBV7-8
CDR3aa: CASSPHGAPYEQYF

j_gene: TRBJ1-2
v_gene: TRBV9
CDR3aa: CASSSGTGVLGYTF

j_gene: TRBJ2-7
v_gene: TRBV30
CDR3aa: CAWSVGRGGEQYF

j_gene: TRBJ2-7
v_gene: TRBV13
CDR3aa: CASSSGQATIYEQYF

j_gene: TRBJ1-2
v_gene: TRBV7-9
CDR3aa: CASSLLQLQHGYTF

j_gene: TRBJ1-2
v_gene: TRBV5-4
CDR3aa: CASSKRGGPQDGYTF

j_gene: TRBJ2-7
v_gene: TRBV4-1
CDR3aa: CASSQVASAHEQYF

j_gene: TRBJ1-5
v_gene: TRBV28
CDR3aa: CASGTEGSNQPQHF

j_gene: TRBJ1-1
v_gene: TRBV9
CDR3aa: CASSGGDRSDTEAFF

j_gene: TRBJ2-7
v_gene: TRBV30
CDR3aa: CAWDMGQILSYEQYF

j_gene: TRBJ1-4
v_gene: TRBV7-9
CDR3aa: CASSLVEEKLFF

j_gene: TRBJ2-3
v_gene: TRBV7-6
CDR3aa: CASSLGLAEPTDTQYF

j_gene: TRBJ2-7
v_gene: TRBV6-5
CDR3aa: CASSYSPGTAYEQYF

j_gene: TRBJ2-3
v_gene: TRBV25-1
CDR3aa: CASSEGGGTDTQYF

j_gene: TRBJ2-6
v_gene: TRBV7-8
CDR3aa: CASSPAGRGANVLTF

j_gene: TRBJ1-5
v_gene: TRBV5-6
CDR3aa: CASSGPGANQPQHF

j_gene: TRBJ1-5
v_gene: TRBV19
CDR3aa: CASSIAGYSNQPQHF

j_gene: TRBJ2-2
v_gene: TRBV7-8
CDR3aa: CASSLWTGAGSGELFF

j_gene: TRBJ1-2
v_gene: TRBV27
CDR3aa: CASSLGQGYGYTF

j_gene: TRBJ2-7
v_gene: TRBV6-6
CDR3aa: CASSYDTTIYEQYF

j_gene: TRBJ1-6
v_gene: TRBV7-9
CDR3aa: CASSLDRDSPLHF

j_gene: TRBJ2-5
v_gene: TRBV2
CDR3aa: CASSEVAAKDAETQYF

j_gene: TRBJ2-7
v_gene: TRBV4-3
CDR3aa: CASSLRHRDSSEQYF

j_gene: TRBJ2-1
v_gene: TRBV6-5
CDR3aa: CASSFGFYNEQFF

j_gene: TRBJ2-2
v_gene: TRBV11-2
CDR3aa: CASSFGLGETGELFF

j_gene: TRBJ2-7
v_gene: TRBV4-1
CDR3aa: CASSQDNSYEQYF

j_gene: TRBJ2-7
v_gene: TRBV6-1
CDR3aa: CASSELDGSYEQYF

j_gene: TRBJ2-7
v_gene: TRBV11-2
CDR3aa: CASSLGSANSYEQYF

j_gene: TRBJ2-1
v_gene: TRBV6-5
CDR3aa: CASSQTSVGEQFF

j_gene: TRBJ2-7
v_gene: TRBV6-1
CDR3aa: CASSRRGYSYEQYF

j_gene: TRBJ1-5
v_gene: TRBV4-2
CDR3aa: CASSQEQGGGQPQHF

j_gene: TRBJ2-7
v_gene: TRBV7-9
CDR3aa: CASSLRENEQYF

j_gene: TRBJ2-1
v_gene: TRBV9
CDR3aa: CASSPPGRTGRDEQFF

j_gene: TRBJ1-6
v_gene: TRBV15
CDR3aa: CATSRDQGLGSPLHF

j_gene: TRBJ1-5
v_gene: TRBV6-1
CDR3aa: CASSGHGVSNQPQHF

j_gene: TRBJ1-1
v_gene: TRBV13
CDR3aa: CASSLAGQGGTEAFF